This T cell receptor (beta chain) was recovered during a study of human T cells and chemical hapten exposure. Study background: The patch tests put 0.01% DPC on the skin of the upper back and were read 6 days later. Small discrepancies in pooled library volume mainly accounted for the varying TCR yields per sample.

TCRdb re-derived calls from the RACE reads in MiXCR, one entry per CDR3 protein. The sample comprises around 60,000 distinct CDR3 sequences, about 7% of which are singletons, and roughly 1.7% rests with the top ten. Described time point: pre-sensitization, week 0. Sample treatment: therapeutic diphenylcyclopropenone sensitization with weekly scalp DPC. Trimming cost V 0 bases and J 5 bases, with 10 bases left between them. Germline lookup yields CDR1 GTSNPN and CDR2 SVGIG (reference sequence). CDR3 length: 13 amino acids. The specimen was whole blood, collected in connection with sensitization to the hapten diphenylcyclopropenone (DPC). The rearrangement uses TRBV30 and TRBJ1-2; D is unresolved. This sequence was found in a woman in her thirties with alopecia areata. Some clones in this sample may be carry-over from other donors' samples. CDR3 in DNA: TGTGCCTGGAGTGTACTGAGGAGATATGGCTACACCTTC. It translates to CAWSVLRRYGYTF.